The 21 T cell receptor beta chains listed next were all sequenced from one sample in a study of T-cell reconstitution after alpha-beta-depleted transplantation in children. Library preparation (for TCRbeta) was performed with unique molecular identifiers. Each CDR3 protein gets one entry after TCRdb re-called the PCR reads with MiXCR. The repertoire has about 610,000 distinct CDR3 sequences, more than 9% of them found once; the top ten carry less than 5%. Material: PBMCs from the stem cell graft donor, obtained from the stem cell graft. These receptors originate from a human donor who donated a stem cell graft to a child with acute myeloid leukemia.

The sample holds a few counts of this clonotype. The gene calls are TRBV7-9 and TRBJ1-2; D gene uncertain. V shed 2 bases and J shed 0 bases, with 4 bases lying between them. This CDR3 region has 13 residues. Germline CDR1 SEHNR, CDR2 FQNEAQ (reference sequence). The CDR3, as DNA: TGTGCCAGCAGCTTACAGACTAACTATGGCTACACCTTC. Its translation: CASSLQTNYGYTF.

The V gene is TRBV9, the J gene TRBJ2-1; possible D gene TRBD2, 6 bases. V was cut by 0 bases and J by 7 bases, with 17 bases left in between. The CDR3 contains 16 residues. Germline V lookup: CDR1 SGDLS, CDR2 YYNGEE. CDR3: CASSVGGVRPPNEQFF. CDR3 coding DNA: TGTGCCAGCAGCGTAGGGGGGGTCAGGCCTCCGAATGAGCAGTTCTTC.

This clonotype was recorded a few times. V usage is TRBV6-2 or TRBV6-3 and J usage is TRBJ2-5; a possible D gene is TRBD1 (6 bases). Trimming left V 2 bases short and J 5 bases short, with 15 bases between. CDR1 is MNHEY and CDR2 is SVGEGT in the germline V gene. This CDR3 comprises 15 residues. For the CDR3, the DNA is TGTGCCAGCAGTTACGGGCAGGGGCGGTGGGAGACCCAGTACTTC. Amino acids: CASSYGQGRWETQYF.

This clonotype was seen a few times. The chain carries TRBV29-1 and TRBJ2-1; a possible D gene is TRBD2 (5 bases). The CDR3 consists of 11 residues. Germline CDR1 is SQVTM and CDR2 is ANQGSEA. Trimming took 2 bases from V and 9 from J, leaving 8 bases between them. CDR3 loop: CSVERGSEQFF. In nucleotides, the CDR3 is TGCAGCGTTGAACGGGGTAGTGAGCAGTTCTTC.

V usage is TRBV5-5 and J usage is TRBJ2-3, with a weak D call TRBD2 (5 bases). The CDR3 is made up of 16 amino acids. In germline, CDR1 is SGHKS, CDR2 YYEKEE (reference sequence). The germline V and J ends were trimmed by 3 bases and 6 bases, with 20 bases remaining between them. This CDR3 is CASSWALDQRADTQYF. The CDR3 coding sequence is TGTGCCAGCAGCTGGGCATTGGACCAGAGGGCCGATACGCAGTATTTT.

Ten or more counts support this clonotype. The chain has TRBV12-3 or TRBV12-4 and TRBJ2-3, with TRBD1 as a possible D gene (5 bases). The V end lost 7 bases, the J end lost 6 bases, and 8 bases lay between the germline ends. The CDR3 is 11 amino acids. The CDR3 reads CASTSGDTQYF. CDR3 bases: TGTGCCAGCACATCAGGGGATACGCAGTATTTT.

The CDR3: CASSFTAGAPVEQFF. The CDR3, as DNA: TGTGCCAGCAGCTTCACAGCGGGAGCTCCGGTTGAGCAGTTCTTC. V and J are TRBV7-2 and TRBJ2-1; 8 bases align to TRBD2. Germline CDR1 reads SGHTA; CDR2 reads FQGNSA. The junction had 10 bases not matched to a gene; V was cut back by 3 bases and J by 9 bases. The CDR3 covers 15 residues.

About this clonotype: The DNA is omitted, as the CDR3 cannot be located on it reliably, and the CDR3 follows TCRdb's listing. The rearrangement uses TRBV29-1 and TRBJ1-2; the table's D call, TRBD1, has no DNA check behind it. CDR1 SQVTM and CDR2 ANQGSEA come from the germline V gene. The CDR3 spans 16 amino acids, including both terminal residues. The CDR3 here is CSVERFGPGVPSGYTF.

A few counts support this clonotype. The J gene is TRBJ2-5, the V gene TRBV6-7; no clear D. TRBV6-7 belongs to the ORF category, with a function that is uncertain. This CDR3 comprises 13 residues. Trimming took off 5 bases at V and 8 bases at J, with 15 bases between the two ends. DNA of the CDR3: TGTGCCAGCAGTCAAACAGTGCCGTCCACCCAGTACTTC. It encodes CASSQTVPSTQYF.

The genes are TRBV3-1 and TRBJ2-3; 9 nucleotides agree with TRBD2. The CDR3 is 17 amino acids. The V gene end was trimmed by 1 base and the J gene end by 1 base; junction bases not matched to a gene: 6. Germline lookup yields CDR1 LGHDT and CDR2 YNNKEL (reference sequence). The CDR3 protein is CASSQGVAGAGTDTQYF. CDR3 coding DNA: TGTGCCAGCAGCCAAGGGGTAGCGGGAGCTGGCACAGATACGCAGTATTTT.

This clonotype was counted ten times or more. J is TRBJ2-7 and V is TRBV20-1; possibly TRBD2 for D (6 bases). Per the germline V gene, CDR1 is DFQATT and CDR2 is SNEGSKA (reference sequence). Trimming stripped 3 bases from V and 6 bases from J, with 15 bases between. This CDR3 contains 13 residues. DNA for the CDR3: TGCAGTGCTAGTGCGGGACTCCCGTCCGAGCAGTACTTC. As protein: CSASAGLPSEQYF.

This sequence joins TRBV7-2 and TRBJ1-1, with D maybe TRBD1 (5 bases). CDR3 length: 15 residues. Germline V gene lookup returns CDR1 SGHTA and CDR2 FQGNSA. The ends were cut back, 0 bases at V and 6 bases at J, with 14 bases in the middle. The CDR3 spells CASSLAGGRRAEAFF. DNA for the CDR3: TGTGCCAGCAGCTTAGCGGGGGGAAGAAGGGCTGAAGCTTTCTTT.

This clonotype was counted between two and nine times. CDR3 amino acids: CASSPPGLAGGRETQYF. The CDR3 bases are TGTGCCAGCAGCCCTCCCGGACTAGCGGGAGGGAGAGAGACCCAGTACTTC. This chain links TRBV7-2 with TRBJ2-5; 15 nucleotides align to TRBD2. Germline V CDR1 and CDR2: SGHTA, FQGNSA. J lost 4 bases, V lost 5 bases, and 8 bases had no gene match. CDR3 length: 17 residues.

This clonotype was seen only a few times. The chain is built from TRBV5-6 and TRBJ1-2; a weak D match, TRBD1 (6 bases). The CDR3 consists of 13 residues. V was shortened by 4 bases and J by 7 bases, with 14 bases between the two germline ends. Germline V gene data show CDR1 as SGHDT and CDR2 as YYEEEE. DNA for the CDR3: TGTGCCAGCAGCCCAGAGGGGGGCGGTGGCTACACCTTC. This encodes CASSPEGGGGYTF.

CDR3: CATSGRAPIPDTQYF. In nucleotides, the CDR3 is TGTGCCACCAGCGGACGGGCCCCCATCCCTGATACGCAGTATTTT. The chain combines TRBV15 with TRBJ2-3; D gene unclear. Germline V gene data show CDR1 as LNHNV and CDR2 as YYDKDF (reference sequence). Trimming stripped 5 bases from V and 6 bases from J, with 18 bases between. This CDR3 has 15 amino acids.

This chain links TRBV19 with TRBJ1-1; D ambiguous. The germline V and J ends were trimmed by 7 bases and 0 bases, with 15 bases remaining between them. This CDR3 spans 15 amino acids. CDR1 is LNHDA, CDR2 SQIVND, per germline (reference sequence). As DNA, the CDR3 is TGTGCCAGTACAGTGAGGGCCTCAATGAACACTGAAGCTTTCTTT. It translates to CASTVRASMNTEAFF.

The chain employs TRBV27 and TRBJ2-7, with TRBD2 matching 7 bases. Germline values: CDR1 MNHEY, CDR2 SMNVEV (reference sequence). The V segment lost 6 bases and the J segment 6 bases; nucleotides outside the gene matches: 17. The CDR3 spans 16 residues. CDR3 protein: CASSIITGLGSVEQYF. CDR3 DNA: TGTGCCAGCAGCATCATTACAGGACTAGGCTCCGTCGAGCAGTACTTC.

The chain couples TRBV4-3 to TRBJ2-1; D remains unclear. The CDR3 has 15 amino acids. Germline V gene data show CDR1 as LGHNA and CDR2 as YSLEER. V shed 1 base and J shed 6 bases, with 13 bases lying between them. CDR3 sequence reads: CASSQGNGPGNEQFF. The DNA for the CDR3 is TGCGCCAGCAGCCAAGGGAACGGGCCGGGCAATGAGCAGTTCTTC.

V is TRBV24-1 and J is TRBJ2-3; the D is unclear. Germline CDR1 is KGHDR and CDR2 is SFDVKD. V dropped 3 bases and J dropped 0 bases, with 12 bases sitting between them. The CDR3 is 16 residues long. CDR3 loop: CATSDRTGSSTDTQYF. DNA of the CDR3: TGTGCCACCAGTGATAGAACTGGTTCTAGCACAGATACGCAGTATTTT.

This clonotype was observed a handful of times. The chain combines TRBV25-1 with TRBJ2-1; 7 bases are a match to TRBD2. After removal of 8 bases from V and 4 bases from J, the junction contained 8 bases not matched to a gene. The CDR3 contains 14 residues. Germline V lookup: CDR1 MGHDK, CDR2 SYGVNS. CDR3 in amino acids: CASGGGREYNEQFF. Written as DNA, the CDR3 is TGTGCCAGCGGCGGCGGGAGAGAATACAATGAGCAGTTCTTC.

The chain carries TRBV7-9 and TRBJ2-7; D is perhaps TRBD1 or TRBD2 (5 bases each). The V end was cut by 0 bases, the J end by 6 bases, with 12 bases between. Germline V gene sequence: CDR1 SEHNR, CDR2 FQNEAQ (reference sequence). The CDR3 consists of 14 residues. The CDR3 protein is CASSLAGTGLEQYF. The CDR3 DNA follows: TGTGCCAGCAGCTTAGCCGGGACGGGCCTCGAGCAGTACTTC.